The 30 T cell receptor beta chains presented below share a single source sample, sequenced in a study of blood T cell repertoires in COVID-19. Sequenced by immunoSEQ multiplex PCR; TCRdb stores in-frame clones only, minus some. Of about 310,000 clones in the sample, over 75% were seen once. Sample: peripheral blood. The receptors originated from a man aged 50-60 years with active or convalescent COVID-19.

CDR3 sequence (DNA): TGTGCCAGCAGTCTCGGTAACAGGGTCCGGGAGCAGTACTTC. Its protein product is CASSLGNRVREQYF. This chain links TRBV28 with TRBJ2-7; possibly TRBD1 for D (6 bases). This CDR3 is 14 amino acids long. Germline V lookup: CDR1 MDHEN, CDR2 SYDVKM. Trimming shortened V by 5 bases and J by 7 bases, and 18 bases separated the two germline ends. Full variable domain (remainder filled in from reference TRBV28 and TRBJ2-7): DVKVTQSSRYLVKRTGEKVFLECVQDMDHENMFWYRQDPGLGLRLIYFSYDVKMKEKGDIPEGYSVSREKKERFSLILESASTNQTSMYLCASSLGNRVREQYFGPGTRLTVT.

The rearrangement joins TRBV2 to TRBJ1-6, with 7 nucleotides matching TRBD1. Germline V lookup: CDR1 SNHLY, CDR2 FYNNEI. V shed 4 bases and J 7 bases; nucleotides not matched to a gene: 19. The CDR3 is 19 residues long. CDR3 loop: CASSVRGDDRATWNSPLHF. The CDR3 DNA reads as TGTGCCAGCAGTGTGAGGGGTGACGACAGGGCAACGTGGAATTCACCCCTCCACTTT. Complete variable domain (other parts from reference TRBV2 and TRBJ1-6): EPEVTQTPSHQVTQMGQEVILRCVPISNHLYFYWYRQILGQKVEFLVSFYNNEISEKSEIFDDQFSVERPDGSNFTLKIRSTKLEDSAMYFCASSVRGDDRATWNSPLHFGNGTRLTVT.

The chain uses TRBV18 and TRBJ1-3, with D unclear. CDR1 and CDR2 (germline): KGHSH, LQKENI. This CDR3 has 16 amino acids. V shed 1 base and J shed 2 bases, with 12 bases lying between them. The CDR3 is CASSPQHGQTGNTIYF. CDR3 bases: TGTGCCAGCTCACCACAGCATGGGCAAACTGGAAACACCATATATTTT.

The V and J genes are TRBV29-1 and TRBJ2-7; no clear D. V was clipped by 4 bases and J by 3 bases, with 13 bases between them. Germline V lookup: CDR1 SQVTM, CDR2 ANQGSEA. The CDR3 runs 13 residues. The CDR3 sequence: CSVVSPPVYEQYF. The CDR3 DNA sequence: TGCAGCGTTGTGTCCCCCCCCGTCTACGAGCAGTACTTC.

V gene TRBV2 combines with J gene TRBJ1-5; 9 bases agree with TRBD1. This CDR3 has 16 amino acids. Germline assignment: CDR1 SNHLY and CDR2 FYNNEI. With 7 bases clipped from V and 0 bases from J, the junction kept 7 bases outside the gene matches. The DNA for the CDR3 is TGTGCCAGCACCTTGGGACAGGGTGGTAGCAATCAGCCCCAGCATTTT. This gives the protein CASTLGQGGSNQPQHF.

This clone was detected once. The CDR3 nucleotides read TGTGCCAGCAGCTTAGCCAGCGGTGATCCCACAGATACGCAGTATTTT. Its translation is CASSLASGDPTDTQYF. The J gene is TRBJ2-3, the V gene TRBV7-2; D is possibly TRBD2 (5 bases). CDR3 length: 16 residues. Germline values: CDR1 SGHTA, CDR2 FQGNSA. V lost 0 bases and J lost 2, with 12 bases in between.

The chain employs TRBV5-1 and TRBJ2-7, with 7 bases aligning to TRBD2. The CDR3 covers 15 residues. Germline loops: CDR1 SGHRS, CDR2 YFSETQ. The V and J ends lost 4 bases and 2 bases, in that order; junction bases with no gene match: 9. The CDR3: CASSPISGPAYEQYF. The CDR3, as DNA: TGCGCCAGCAGCCCGATTAGCGGGCCAGCCTACGAGCAGTACTTC. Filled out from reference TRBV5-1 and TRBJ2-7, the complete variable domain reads KAGVTQTPRYLIKTRGQQVTLSCSPISGHRSVSWYQQTPGQGLQFLFEYFSETQRNKGNFPGRFSGRQFSNSRSEMNVSTLELGDSALYLCASSPISGPAYEQYFGPGTRLTVT.

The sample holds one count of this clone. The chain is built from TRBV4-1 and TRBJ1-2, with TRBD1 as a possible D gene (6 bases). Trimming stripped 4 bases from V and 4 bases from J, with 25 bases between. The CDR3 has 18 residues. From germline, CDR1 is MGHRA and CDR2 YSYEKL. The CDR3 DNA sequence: TGCGCCAGCAGCCCTTCGGCGCAGGGGTACGGCGAGGGCTATGGCTACACCTTC. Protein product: CASSPSAQGYGEGYGYTF.

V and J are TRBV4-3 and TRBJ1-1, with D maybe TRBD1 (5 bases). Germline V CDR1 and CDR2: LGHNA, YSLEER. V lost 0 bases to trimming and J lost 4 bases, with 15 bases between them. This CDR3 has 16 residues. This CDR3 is CASSQDRGEGITEAFF. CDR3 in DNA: TGCGCCAGCAGCCAAGATCGGGGGGAAGGGATCACTGAAGCTTTCTTT.

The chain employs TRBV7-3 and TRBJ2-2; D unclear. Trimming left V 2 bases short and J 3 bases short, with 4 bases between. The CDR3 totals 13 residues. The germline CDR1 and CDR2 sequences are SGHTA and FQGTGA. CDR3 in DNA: TGTGCCAGCAGCTTACCTGACACCGGGGAGCTGTTTTTT. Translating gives CASSLPDTGELFF.

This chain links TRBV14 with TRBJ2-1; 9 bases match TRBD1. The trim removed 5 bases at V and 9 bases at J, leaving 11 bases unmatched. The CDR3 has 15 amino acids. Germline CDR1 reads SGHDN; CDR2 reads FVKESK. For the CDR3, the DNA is TGTGCCAGCAGCACCGCCGGGACAGGGTGGAGTGAGCAGTTCTTC. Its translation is CASSTAGTGWSEQFF.

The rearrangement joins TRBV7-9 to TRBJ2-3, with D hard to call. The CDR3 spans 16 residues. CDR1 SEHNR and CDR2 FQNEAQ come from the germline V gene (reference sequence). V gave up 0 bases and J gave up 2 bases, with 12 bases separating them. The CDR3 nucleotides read TGTGCCAGCAGCTTAGCTTACGCGGAGCCCACAGATACGCAGTATTTT. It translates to CASSLAYAEPTDTQYF.

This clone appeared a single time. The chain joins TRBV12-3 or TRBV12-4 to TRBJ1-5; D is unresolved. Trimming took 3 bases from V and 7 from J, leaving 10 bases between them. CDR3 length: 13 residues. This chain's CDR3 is CASSFGRLQPQHF. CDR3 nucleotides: TGTGCCAGCAGTTTTGGTAGATTACAGCCCCAGCATTTT.

In DNA form, the CDR3 reads TGTGCCAGCAACAAAGGGGGACAGGCCCAAGAGACCCAGTACTTC. Amino acid sequence: CASNKGGQAQETQYF. The V call is TRBV28, the J call TRBJ2-5, with 8 bases identical to TRBD1. This CDR3 has 15 amino acids. Germline CDR1 is MDHEN and CDR2 is SYDVKM. The J segment lost 1 base and the V segment lost 7 bases, leaving 8 bases of the junction unmatched.

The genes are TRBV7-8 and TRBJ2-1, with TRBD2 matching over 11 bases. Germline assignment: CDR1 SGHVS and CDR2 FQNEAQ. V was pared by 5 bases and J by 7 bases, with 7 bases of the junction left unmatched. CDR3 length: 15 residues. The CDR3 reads CASSLLAGVLNEQFF. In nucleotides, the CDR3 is TGTGCCAGCAGCCTACTAGCGGGAGTTTTGAATGAGCAGTTCTTC.

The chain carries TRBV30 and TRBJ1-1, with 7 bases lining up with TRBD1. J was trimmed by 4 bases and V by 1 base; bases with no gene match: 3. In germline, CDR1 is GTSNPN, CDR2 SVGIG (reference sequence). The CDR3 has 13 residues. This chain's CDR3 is CAWSGAGGTEAFF. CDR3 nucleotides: TGTGCCTGGAGTGGGGCAGGGGGCACTGAAGCTTTCTTT.

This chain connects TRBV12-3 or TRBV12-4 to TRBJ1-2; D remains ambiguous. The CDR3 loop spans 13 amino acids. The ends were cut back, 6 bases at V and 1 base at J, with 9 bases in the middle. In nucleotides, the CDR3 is TGTGCCAGCAGGCAGGAAATTAACTATGGCTACACCTTC. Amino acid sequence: CASRQEINYGYTF.

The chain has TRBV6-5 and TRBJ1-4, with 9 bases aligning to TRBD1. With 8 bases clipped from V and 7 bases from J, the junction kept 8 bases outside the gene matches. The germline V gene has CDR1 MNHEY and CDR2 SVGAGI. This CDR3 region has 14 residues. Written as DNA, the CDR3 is TGTGCCAGCGCATGGGACAGGGTCGGTGAAAAACTGTTTTTT. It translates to CASAWDRVGEKLFF.

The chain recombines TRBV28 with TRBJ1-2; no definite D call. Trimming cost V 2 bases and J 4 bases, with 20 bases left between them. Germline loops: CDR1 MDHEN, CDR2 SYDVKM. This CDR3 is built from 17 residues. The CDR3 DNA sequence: TGTGCCAGCAGTTTAAGTCCCTCTCGGGAGGCCTTCTATGGCTACACCTTC. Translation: CASSLSPSREAFYGYTF.

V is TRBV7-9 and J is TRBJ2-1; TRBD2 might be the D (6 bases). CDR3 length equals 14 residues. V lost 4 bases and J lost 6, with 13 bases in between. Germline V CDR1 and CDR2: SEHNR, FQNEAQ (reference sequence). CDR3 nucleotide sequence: TGTGCCAGCAGCTGGAGACTAGTTAGCAATGAGCAGTTCTTC. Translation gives CASSWRLVSNEQFF.

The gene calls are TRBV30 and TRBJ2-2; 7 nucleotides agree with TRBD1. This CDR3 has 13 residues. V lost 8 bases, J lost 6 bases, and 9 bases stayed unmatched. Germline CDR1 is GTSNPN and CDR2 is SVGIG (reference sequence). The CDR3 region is CAGSLRGPGELFF. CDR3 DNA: TGTGCCGGTTCTTTAAGGGGGCCCGGGGAGCTGTTTTTT.

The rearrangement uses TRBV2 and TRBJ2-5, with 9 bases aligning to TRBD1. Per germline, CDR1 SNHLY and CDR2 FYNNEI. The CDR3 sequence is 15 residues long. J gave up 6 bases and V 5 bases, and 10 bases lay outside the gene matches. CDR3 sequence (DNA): TGTGCCAGCAGTCGAGGAACAGGGGGCGGACAGACCCAGTACTTC. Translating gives CASSRGTGGGQTQYF.

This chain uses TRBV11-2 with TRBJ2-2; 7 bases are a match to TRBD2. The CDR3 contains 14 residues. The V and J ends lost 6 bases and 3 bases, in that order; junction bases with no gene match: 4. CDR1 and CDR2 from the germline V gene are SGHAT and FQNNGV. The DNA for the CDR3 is TGTGCCAGCAGTTGGGGGGGTGACACCGGGGAGCTGTTTTTT. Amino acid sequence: CASSWGGDTGELFF.

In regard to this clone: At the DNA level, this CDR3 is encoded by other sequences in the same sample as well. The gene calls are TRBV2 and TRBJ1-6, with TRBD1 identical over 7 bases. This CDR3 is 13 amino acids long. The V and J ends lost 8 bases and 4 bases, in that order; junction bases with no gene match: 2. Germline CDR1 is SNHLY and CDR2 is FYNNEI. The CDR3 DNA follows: TGTGCCAGCTCGGGACAGTATAATTCACCCCTCCACTTT. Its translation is CASSGQYNSPLHF.

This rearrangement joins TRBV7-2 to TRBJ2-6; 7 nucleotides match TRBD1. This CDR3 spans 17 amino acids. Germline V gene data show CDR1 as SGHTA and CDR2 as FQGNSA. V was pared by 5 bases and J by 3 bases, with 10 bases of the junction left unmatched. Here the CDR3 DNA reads TGTGCCAGCAGCCCCCGCGTAGGGGGCGTTGGGGCCAACGTCCTGACTTTC. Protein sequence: CASSPRVGGVGANVLTF.

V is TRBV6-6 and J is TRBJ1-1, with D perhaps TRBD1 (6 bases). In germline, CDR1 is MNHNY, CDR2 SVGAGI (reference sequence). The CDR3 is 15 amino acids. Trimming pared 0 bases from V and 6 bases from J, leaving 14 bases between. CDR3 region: CASSYSSRGSSEAFF. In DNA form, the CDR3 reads TGTGCCAGCAGTTACTCGAGCAGGGGTTCGTCTGAAGCTTTCTTT.

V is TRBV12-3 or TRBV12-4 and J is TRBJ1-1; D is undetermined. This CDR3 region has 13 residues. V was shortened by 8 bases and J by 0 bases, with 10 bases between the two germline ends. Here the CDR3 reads CASYEAMNTEAFF. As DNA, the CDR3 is TGTGCCAGCTATGAGGCTATGAACACTGAAGCTTTCTTT.

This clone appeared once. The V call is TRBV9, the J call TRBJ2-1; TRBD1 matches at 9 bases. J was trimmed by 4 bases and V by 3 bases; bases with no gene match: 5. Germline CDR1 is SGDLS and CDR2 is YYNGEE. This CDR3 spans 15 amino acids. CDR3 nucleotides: TGTGCCAGCAGCGGACGACAGGGGGTGTACAATGAGCAGTTCTTC. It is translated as CASSGRQGVYNEQFF.

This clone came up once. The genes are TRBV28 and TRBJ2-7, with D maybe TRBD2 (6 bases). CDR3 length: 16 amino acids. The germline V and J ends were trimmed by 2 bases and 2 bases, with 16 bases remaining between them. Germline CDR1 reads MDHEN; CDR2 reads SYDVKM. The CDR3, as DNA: TGTGCCAGCAGTTTACCCGGGGGTCCCGGTCCCTACGAGCAGTACTTC. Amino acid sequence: CASSLPGGPGPYEQYF.

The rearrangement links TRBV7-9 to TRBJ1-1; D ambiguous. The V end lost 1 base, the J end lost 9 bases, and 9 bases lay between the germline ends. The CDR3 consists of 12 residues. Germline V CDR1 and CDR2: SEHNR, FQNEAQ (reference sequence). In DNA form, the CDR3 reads TGTGCCAGCAGCTTAGTGGGCAGTCAAGCTTTCTTT. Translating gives CASSLVGSQAFF.